This T cell receptor (beta chain) was identified in a study of T cell clones after liver transplantation. Libraries were prepared by immunoSEQ multiplex PCR; TCRdb keeps only in-frame clonotypes and omits some of them. This table holds about 2,900 clones, less than 25% found once. On this clone: Its antigen remains unknown.

Alloreactive TCRbeta sequences came from sequencing proliferating CFSE-low cells in the MLR. Germline CDR1 and CDR2: LNHDA and SQIVND (reference sequence). The CDR3 runs to 18 residues. Trimming at V came to 0 bases and at J to 0 bases, leaving 10 bases not matched to a gene. The V gene is TRBV19, the J gene TRBJ1-1, with TRBD1 identical over 7 bases. The origin of this receptor is a human patient who received a liver transplant. Some T cells may trace back to the graft donor. Sequencing was carried out using CD4+ T cells from PBMCs cultured with third-party cells. The CDR3 DNA is TGTGCCAGTAGTATAGATCCTTGGGGACAGAGAATGAACACTGAAGCTTTCTTT. Translation gives CASSIDPWGQRMNTEAFF.